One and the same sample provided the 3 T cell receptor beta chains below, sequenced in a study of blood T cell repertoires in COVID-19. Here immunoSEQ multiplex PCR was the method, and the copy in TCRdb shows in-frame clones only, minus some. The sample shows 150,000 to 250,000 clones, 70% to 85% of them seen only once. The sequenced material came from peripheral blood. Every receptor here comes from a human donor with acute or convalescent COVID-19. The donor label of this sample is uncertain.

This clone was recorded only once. The CDR3 loop reads CASSQESLGLAGVRGYEQFF. The CDR3 DNA follows: TGTGCCAGCAGCCAAGAATCTTTAGGACTAGCGGGAGTACGTGGGTATGAGCAGTTCTTC. V gene TRBV14 combines with J gene TRBJ2-1, with TRBD2 identical over 13 bases. Germline V lookup: CDR1 SGHDN, CDR2 FVKESK. Unmatched junction bases numbered 16, after V lost 0 bases and J lost 8 bases. The CDR3 totals 20 residues.

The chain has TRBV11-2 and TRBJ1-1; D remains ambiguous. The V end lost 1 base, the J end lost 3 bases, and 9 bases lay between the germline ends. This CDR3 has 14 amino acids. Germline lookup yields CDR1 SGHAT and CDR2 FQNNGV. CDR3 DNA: TGTGCCAGCAGCTTAGTGTCGGGATACACTGAAGCTTTCTTT. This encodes CASSLVSGYTEAFF.

The CDR3 loop is CASSQDRAGGRNEQFF. CDR3 bases: TGTGCCAGCAGCCAAGATAGAGCGGGAGGGAGGAATGAGCAGTTCTTC. The V call is TRBV4-2, the J call TRBJ2-1, with 10 bases identical to TRBD2. The CDR3 consists of 16 residues. With V trimmed by 0 bases and J by 7 bases, 6 bases remained unmatched. CDR1 LGHNA and CDR2 YNFKEQ come from the germline V gene.